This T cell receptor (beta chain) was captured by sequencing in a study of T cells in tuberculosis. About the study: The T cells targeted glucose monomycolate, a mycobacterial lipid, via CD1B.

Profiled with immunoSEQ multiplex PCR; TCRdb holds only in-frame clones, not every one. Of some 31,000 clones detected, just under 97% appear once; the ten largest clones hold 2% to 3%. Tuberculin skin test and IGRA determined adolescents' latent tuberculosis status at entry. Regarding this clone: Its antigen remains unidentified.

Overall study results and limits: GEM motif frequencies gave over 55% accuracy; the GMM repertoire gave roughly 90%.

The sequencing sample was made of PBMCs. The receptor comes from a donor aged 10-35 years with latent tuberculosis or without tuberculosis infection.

CDR3 loop: CASSQGPRGLAWETQYF. The CDR3, as DNA: TGCGCCAGCAGCCAAGGGCCCAGGGGACTAGCGTGGGAGACCCAGTACTTC. The chain links TRBV4-1 to TRBJ2-5, with TRBD2 identical over 10 bases. Per germline, CDR1 MGHRA and CDR2 YSYEKL. CDR3 size: 17 residues. V dropped 1 base and J dropped 5; count of bases not matched to a gene: 10.